The 25 T cell receptor beta chains below all came from one sample that was sequenced in a study of shared T cell receptors in the human thymus. Using immunoSEQ multiplex PCR, the repertoire was profiled, and TCRdb retains in-frame clones only, with some absent. The sample has hundreds of thousands of clones, roughly 90% seen once. The same specimen was also included in a second study, on human thymus T cells.

Material for sequencing was thymocytes. The receptors come from a boy less than two years old with a congenital heart defect.

The genes are TRBV5-1 and TRBJ2-6; the match to TRBD2 covers 10 bases. CDR1 SGHRS and CDR2 YFSETQ come from the germline V gene. The CDR3 loop spans 17 amino acids. V trimming: 4 bases; J trimming: 4 bases; junction bases outside the gene matches: 8. CDR3 sequence: CASSASGRASGANVLTF. In DNA form, the CDR3 reads TGCGCCAGCAGCGCCAGCGGGAGGGCCTCAGGGGCCAACGTCCTGACTTTC.

CDR3 region: CASSVGNSPNYGYTF. The CDR3 DNA reads as TGTGCCAGCAGCGTAGGGAACAGCCCTAACTATGGCTACACCTTC. The rearrangement links TRBV9 to TRBJ1-2; D is uncertain. From germline, CDR1 is SGDLS and CDR2 YYNGEE. V was trimmed by 0 bases and J by 0 bases, leaving 9 bases between them. The CDR3 is 15 amino acids.

The CDR3 nucleotides read TGTGCCAGCAGCTTAGTGGGGGACAGGGACCAAAGTTGCGAGCAGTACTTC. Encoded protein: CASSLVGDRDQSCEQYF. V gene TRBV7-2 combines with J gene TRBJ2-7; 9 bases map to TRBD1. Germline V gives CDR1 SGHTA, CDR2 FQGNSA. This CDR3 contains 17 residues. J gave up 6 bases and V 1 base, and 13 bases lay outside the gene matches.

CDR3 sequence: CASSPSGTAKNIQYF. CDR3 coding DNA: TGTGCCAGCAGCCCGAGCGGGACAGCCAAAAACATTCAGTACTTC. The rearrangement joins TRBV7-9 to TRBJ2-4; TRBD2 agrees at 7 bases. The trim removed 5 bases at V and 0 bases at J, leaving 4 bases unmatched. Looked up from germline, CDR1 is SEHNR and CDR2 is FQNEAQ (reference sequence). The CDR3 runs 15 residues.

This chain uses TRBV11-3 with TRBJ2-7, with D maybe TRBD1 (6 bases). This CDR3 contains 14 residues. Trimming left V 4 bases short and J 3 bases short, with 13 bases between. Germline V CDR1 and CDR2: SGHNT, YENEEA. In nucleotides, the CDR3 is TGTGCCAGCAGCTCCCCGGGACAACTCTACGAGCAGTACTTC. Translated, it gives CASSSPGQLYEQYF.

The V and J genes are TRBV5-1 and TRBJ2-1; the match to TRBD2 covers 10 bases. J gave up 7 bases and V 5 bases, and 18 bases lay outside the gene matches. This CDR3 spans 18 amino acids. CDR1 is SGHRS and CDR2 is YFSETQ in the germline V gene. The CDR3 region is CASRIAGGGWDGRNEQFF. The CDR3 DNA reads as TGCGCCAGCAGAATAGCGGGAGGAGGATGGGACGGTAGGAATGAGCAGTTCTTC. Full variable domain (outside the CDR3, taken from reference TRBV5-1 and TRBJ2-1): KAGVTQTPRYLIKTRGQQVTLSCSPISGHRSVSWYQQTPGQGLQFLFEYFSETQRNKGNFPGRFSGRQFSNSRSEMNVSTLELGDSALYLCASRIAGGGWDGRNEQFFGPGTRLTVL.

This chain uses TRBV6-4 with TRBJ2-1, with 14 bases lining up with TRBD2. Germline loops: CDR1 MRHNA, CDR2 SNTAGT. V lost 0 bases, J lost 5 bases, and 12 bases stayed unmatched. CDR3 length: 20 residues. This chain's CDR3 is CASSDSPGTSGSDPHNEQFF. DNA for the CDR3: TGTGCCAGCAGTGACTCCCCCGGGACTAGCGGGAGTGATCCCCACAATGAGCAGTTCTTC.

CDR3 region: CASSSFPGQERDTQYF. CDR3 in DNA: TGTGCCAGCAGCTCATTCCCGGGACAGGAACGGGATACGCAGTATTTT. V and J are TRBV11-2 and TRBJ2-3, with 8 bases that match TRBD1. V dropped 4 bases and J dropped 6; count of bases not matched to a gene: 12. The germline V gene has CDR1 SGHAT and CDR2 FQNNGV. The CDR3 loop spans 16 amino acids.

This clone was seen once. V is TRBV10-2 and J is TRBJ2-1; 8 bases agree with TRBD2. With 2 bases clipped from V and 2 bases from J, the junction kept 14 bases outside the gene matches. The CDR3 runs to 19 residues. Per germline, CDR1 WSHSY and CDR2 SAAADI. CDR3 residues: CASSEIWASGLGTYNEQFF. The CDR3, as DNA: TGCGCCAGCAGTGAGATCTGGGCTAGCGGGCTCGGCACCTACAATGAGCAGTTCTTC.

The chain couples TRBV4-3 to TRBJ2-1; D is possibly TRBD2 (5 bases). The germline gives CDR1 LGHNA, CDR2 YSLEER. The length of the CDR3 is 16 residues. V was shortened by 3 bases and J by 2 bases, with 14 bases between the two germline ends. The CDR3 reads CASSHIGERTYNEQFF. The CDR3 DNA sequence: TGCGCCAGCAGCCATATCGGGGAACGCACCTACAATGAGCAGTTCTTC.

This chain uses TRBV10-1 with TRBJ2-7, with D possibly TRBD1 on 5 matching bases. Germline V gene sequence: CDR1 WNHNN, CDR2 SYGVQD (reference sequence). V lost 6 bases to trimming and J lost 1 base, with 16 bases between them. This CDR3 spans 15 amino acids. The CDR3 loop reads CASSPDRPNSYEQYF. The DNA for the CDR3 is TGCGCCAGCAGCCCTGACAGACCCAATTCCTACGAGCAGTACTTC.

The chain couples TRBV7-6 to TRBJ2-3; the D gene is possibly TRBD2 (5 bases). The germline V and J ends were trimmed by 6 bases and 6 bases, with 7 bases remaining between them. This CDR3 region has 11 residues. Germline lookup yields CDR1 SGHVS and CDR2 FNYEAQ. This chain's CDR3 is CASRRGDTQYF. CDR3 nucleotides: TGTGCCAGCAGACGAGGGGATACGCAGTATTTT.

The J gene is TRBJ1-5, the V gene TRBV10-3; D perhaps matches TRBD1 (5 bases). V was trimmed by 6 bases and J by 5 bases, leaving 11 bases between them. This CDR3 spans 13 amino acids. Germline V gives CDR1 ENHRY, CDR2 SYGVKD. The CDR3 bases are TGTGCCATCAGCACCAGGGAGGATCAGCCCCAGCATTTT. Translation: CAISTREDQPQHF.

This chain connects TRBV5-4 to TRBJ2-2, with 9 nucleotides matching TRBD2. V lost 0 bases, J lost 5 bases, and 8 bases stayed unmatched. The CDR3 spans 17 residues. The germline gives CDR1 SGHNT, CDR2 YYREEE (reference sequence). The CDR3 spells CASSLVAGGPETGELFF. DNA of the CDR3: TGTGCCAGCAGCTTGGTCGCGGGAGGGCCGGAAACCGGGGAGCTGTTTTTT.

The chain recombines TRBV5-1 with TRBJ2-3; 13 bases fit TRBD2. There are 19 residues in the CDR3. The germline CDR1 and CDR2 sequences are SGHRS and YFSETQ. The V and J ends lost 4 bases and 4 bases, in that order; junction bases with no gene match: 15. CDR3 protein: CASSTPTSGRAGGPDTQYF. DNA for the CDR3: TGCGCCAGCAGCACCCCAACTAGCGGGAGGGCCGGAGGGCCAGATACGCAGTATTTT.

The rearrangement uses TRBV25-1 and TRBJ1-2; no clear D. The germline V and J ends were trimmed by 5 bases and 3 bases, with 4 bases remaining between them. This CDR3 has 11 amino acids. Germline V gene sequence: CDR1 MGHDK, CDR2 SYGVNS. The CDR3 DNA reads as TGTGCCAGCAGTCTCCACTATGGCTACACCTTC. Translation gives CASSLHYGYTF.

The chain uses TRBV25-1 and TRBJ1-5; D is perhaps TRBD1 (6 bases). Germline CDR1 is MGHDK and CDR2 is SYGVNS. The CDR3 sequence is 14 residues long. The V end lost 4 bases, the J end lost 6 bases, and 13 bases lay between the germline ends. Here the CDR3 DNA reads TGTGCCAGCAGTGCCCGGACAGAATGTCAGCCCCAGCATTTT. Its protein product is CASSARTECQPQHF.

The chain employs TRBV7-3 and TRBJ2-7, with 10 bases matching TRBD2. This CDR3 is built from 14 residues. Germline CDR1 SGHTA, CDR2 FQGTGA. V lost 5 bases and J lost 2; bases outside the gene matches: 3. CDR3 sequence: CASSPSGRAYEQYF. The CDR3 bases are TGTGCCAGCAGCCCAAGCGGGAGGGCCTACGAGCAGTACTTC.

V gene TRBV11-3 combines with J gene TRBJ2-7; 11 nucleotides align to TRBD2. The germline V gene has CDR1 SGHNT and CDR2 YENEEA. The J segment lost 3 bases and the V segment lost 5 bases, leaving 3 bases of the junction unmatched. CDR3 length: 14 residues. The CDR3 coding sequence is TGTGCCAGCAGCACGGGACTAGCGGACTACGAGCAGTACTTC. It translates to CASSTGLADYEQYF.

The gene calls are TRBV6-6 and TRBJ2-2, with 9 bases aligning to TRBD2. This CDR3 comprises 13 residues. Losses at the gene ends were 7 bases for V and 7 bases for J; bases not matched to a gene: 4. CDR1 and CDR2 (germline): MNHNY, SVGAGI (reference sequence). CDR3 loop: CASNCGRGGELFF. The CDR3 region has the DNA TGTGCCAGCAATTGCGGGAGGGGCGGGGAGCTGTTTTTT.

The chain links TRBV6-1 to TRBJ2-1, with D tentatively TRBD1 (6 bases). The CDR3 covers 13 residues. The germline V gene has CDR1 MNHNS and CDR2 SASEGT. The V end lost 4 bases, the J end lost 9 bases, and 13 bases lay between the germline ends. CDR3 loop: CASSGAGASEQFF. As DNA, the CDR3 is TGTGCCAGCAGTGGGGCAGGGGCAAGTGAGCAGTTCTTC.

The rearrangement links TRBV7-9 to TRBJ2-7, with 9 bases that match TRBD1. After removal of 5 bases from V and 6 bases from J, the junction contained 11 bases not matched to a gene. The CDR3 loop spans 15 amino acids. The germline CDR1 and CDR2 sequences are SEHNR and FQNEAQ (reference sequence). The CDR3 reads CASSAHRGRVGEQYF. The CDR3 DNA reads as TGTGCCAGCAGCGCTCACAGGGGGCGCGTTGGCGAGCAGTACTTC.

The V and J genes are TRBV28 and TRBJ1-1; TRBD1 aligns across 7 bases. V shed 9 bases, J shed 5 bases, and the junction held 9 bases outside the gene matches. The CDR3 has 13 residues. Per the germline V gene, CDR1 is MDHEN and CDR2 is SYDVKM. CDR3 residues: CASCGGGWTEAFF. The CDR3, as DNA: TGTGCCAGTTGTGGAGGGGGCTGGACTGAAGCTTTCTTT.

The chain employs TRBV25-1 and TRBJ2-7, with a weak D call TRBD2 (5 bases). V was shortened by 2 bases and J by 6 bases, with 26 bases between the two germline ends. The CDR3 is 18 amino acids. The V gene's germline CDR1 is MGHDK and CDR2 SYGVNS. CDR3 sequence reads: CASSEEGLKATTRGEQYF. As DNA, the CDR3 is TGTGCCAGCAGTGAAGAGGGCCTCAAAGCGACTACGCGAGGCGAGCAGTACTTC.

V usage is TRBV10-3 and J usage is TRBJ1-2, with 7 bases fitting TRBD1. The length of the CDR3 is 17 residues. The germline V gene encodes CDR1 ENHRY and CDR2 SYGVKD. V trimming: 1 base; J trimming: 2 bases; junction bases outside the gene matches: 10. The CDR3 region is CAISEFGRTGSNYGYTF. The CDR3 coding sequence is TGTGCCATCAGTGAGTTTGGTAGGACAGGCTCCAACTATGGCTACACCTTC.